What follows are 29 T cell receptor beta chains derived from one specimen sequenced in a study of blood T cell repertoires in COVID-19. Profiled with immunoSEQ multiplex PCR; TCRdb holds only in-frame clones, not every one. The table shows 200,000 to 250,000 clones, with approximately 86% occurring only once. The sample was PBMCs or T cells enriched from blood (not recorded which). The receptors here all came from a woman between 25 and 40 years old with acute COVID-19.

The chain links TRBV6-5 to TRBJ1-6; 8 bases map to TRBD1. Losses at the gene ends were 7 bases for V and 7 bases for J; bases not matched to a gene: 6. CDR3 size: 14 residues. CDR1 MNHEY and CDR2 SVGAGI come from the germline V gene. The CDR3 region has the DNA TGTGCCAGCAACCTTGACAGGGGAAATTCACCCCTCCACTTT. Residues: CASNLDRGNSPLHF.

J is TRBJ2-4 and V is TRBV19; 11 bases agree with TRBD2. Germline V CDR1 and CDR2: LNHDA, SQIVND (reference sequence). V trimming: 2 bases; J trimming: 7 bases; junction bases outside the gene matches: 4. The CDR3 spans 15 residues. In DNA form, the CDR3 reads TGTGCCAGTAGTATAACTAGCGGGGGATTGAACATTCAGTACTTC. It specifies CASSITSGGLNIQYF.

This rearrangement joins TRBV7-9 to TRBJ1-2, with 9 positions matching TRBD1. The CDR3 sequence is 16 residues long. V shed 6 bases and J 8 bases; nucleotides not matched to a gene: 16. The germline gives CDR1 SEHNR, CDR2 FQNEAQ (reference sequence). For the CDR3, the DNA is TGTGCCAGCAGGTTGACAGGGGGGTATGATGAGGGCGGCTACACCTTC. Its protein product is CASRLTGGYDEGGYTF.

The rearrangement joins TRBV14 to TRBJ2-7; D is perhaps TRBD1 (6 bases). The CDR3 is 14 residues long. Looked up from germline, CDR1 is SGHDN and CDR2 is FVKESK. V was clipped by 0 bases and J by 3 bases, with 9 bases between them. Here the CDR3 reads CASSQDRGYYEQYF. The CDR3 DNA follows: TGTGCCAGCAGCCAAGATAGGGGGTACTACGAGCAGTACTTC.

The chain employs TRBV10-3 and TRBJ1-2, with unresolved D. The CDR3 runs to 14 residues. Trimming pared 1 base from V and 8 bases from J, leaving 14 bases between. CDR1 ENHRY and CDR2 SYGVKD come from the germline V gene. CDR3 DNA sequence: TGTGCCATCAGTGAGTTGAGGGAGGGTGGCGGCTACACCTTC. It encodes CAISELREGGGYTF.

This clone turned up a few times. The chain couples TRBV28 to TRBJ1-6; TRBD1 aligns across 7 bases. Germline CDR1 reads MDHEN; CDR2 reads SYDVKM. V shed 8 bases, J shed 6 bases, and the junction held 7 bases outside the gene matches. This CDR3 region has 14 residues. For the CDR3, the DNA is TGTGCCAGCTACTCCGGGACAGCTAATTCACCCCTCCACTTT. Translation gives CASYSGTANSPLHF.

The V gene is TRBV5-1, the J gene TRBJ2-5; TRBD2 matches at 11 bases. This CDR3 contains 16 residues. Germline CDR1 SGHRS, CDR2 YFSETQ. Trimming took 4 bases from V and 2 from J; bases not matched to a gene: 7. The CDR3 coding sequence is TGCGCCAGCAGCCTGCTTAGCGGGGGGGTACAAGAGACCCAGTACTTC. Protein product: CASSLLSGGVQETQYF.

This clone has just one count. This rearrangement joins TRBV19 to TRBJ1-2, with 10 bases identical to TRBD1. Germline lookup yields CDR1 LNHDA and CDR2 SQIVND (reference sequence). Trimming removed 7 bases from V and 4 bases from J; junction bases left unmatched: 12. This CDR3 has 16 residues. The CDR3 sequence: CASIDLTGGYFYGYTF. CDR3 nucleotide sequence: TGTGCCAGTATCGACTTGACAGGGGGCTACTTCTATGGCTACACCTTC.

The CDR3 reads CASSVGAGGDEKLFF. The CDR3 nucleotides read TGTGCCAGCAGCGTAGGGGCGGGGGGCGATGAAAAACTGTTTTTT. The chain is built from TRBV9 and TRBJ1-4, with TRBD1 as a possible D gene (6 bases). CDR1 and CDR2 from the germline V gene are SGDLS and YYNGEE. Trimming removed 0 bases at V and 6 bases at J, with 12 bases between. The CDR3 consists of 15 residues. Combining the CDR3 with reference TRBV9 and TRBJ1-4 gives the whole variable domain DSGVTQTPKHLITATGQRVTLRCSPRSGDLSVYWYQQSLDQGLQFLIQYYNGEERAKGNILERFSAQQFPDLHSELNLSSLELGDSALYFCASSVGAGGDEKLFFGSGTQLSVL.

This chain connects TRBV6-2 or TRBV6-3 to TRBJ1-5; D possibly corresponds to TRBD1 (5 bases). Germline-derived CDR1 and CDR2 are MNHEY and SVGEGT. The CDR3 is 14 residues long. V was shortened by 1 base and J by 5 bases, with 9 bases between the two germline ends. CDR3 DNA: TGTGCCAGCAGTTACTTCGGGGGTCATCAGCCCCAGCATTTT. Amino acids: CASSYFGGHQPQHF.

The gene calls are TRBV4-3 and TRBJ1-4; 9 nucleotides line up with TRBD1. J gave up 8 bases and V 1 base, and 8 bases lay outside the gene matches. Germline CDR1 and CDR2: LGHNA and YSLEER. The CDR3 has 16 residues. In DNA, the CDR3 is TGCGCCAGCAGCCAAGCTGGGACAGGGTGGGACGAAAAACTGTTTTTT. Translating it yields CASSQAGTGWDEKLFF.

The rearrangement links TRBV9 to TRBJ1-1, with a possible D match to TRBD1 (6 bases). The CDR3 runs 14 residues. The V end lost 1 base, the J end lost 5 bases, and 12 bases lay between the germline ends. Germline CDR1 reads SGDLS; CDR2 reads YYNGEE. The CDR3 DNA follows: TGTGCCAGCAGCGTAATGACAGGAGGAACTGAAGCTTTCTTT. Translating gives CASSVMTGGTEAFF.

V usage is TRBV7-9 and J usage is TRBJ1-1, with D possibly TRBD1 on 5 matching bases. Trimming pared 1 base from V and 8 bases from J, leaving 11 bases between. CDR1 and CDR2 (germline): SEHNR, FQNEAQ (reference sequence). This CDR3 has 13 residues. CDR3 nucleotides: TGTGCCAGCAGCTTAGGGGGGACTCCCGAAGCTTTCTTT. This codes for CASSLGGTPEAFF.

The chain has TRBV7-8 and TRBJ2-1; 7 nucleotides agree with TRBD2. CDR1 SGHVS and CDR2 FQNEAQ come from the germline V gene. The V and J ends lost 1 base and 4 bases, in that order; junction bases with no gene match: 7. CDR3 length: 16 amino acids. CDR3 loop: CASSLVGWGGYNEQFF. Here the CDR3 DNA reads TGTGCCAGCAGCTTAGTCGGTTGGGGGGGGTACAATGAGCAGTTCTTC.

The gene calls are TRBV7-9 and TRBJ1-1; the D is unclear. This CDR3 is 14 amino acids long. V lost 5 bases and J 0 bases, leaving 10 bases between the germline ends. The V gene's germline CDR1 is SEHNR and CDR2 FQNEAQ (reference sequence). The CDR3 DNA reads as TGTGCCAGCAGCCAGAACAGCTTGAACACTGAAGCTTTCTTT. Its protein is CASSQNSLNTEAFF.

This clone was found once. V and J are TRBV30 and TRBJ1-4; D is uncertain. CDR3 size: 14 residues. V was clipped by 5 bases and J by 7 bases, with 17 bases between them. Per the germline V gene, CDR1 is GTSNPN and CDR2 is SVGIG (reference sequence). CDR3 amino acids: CAWERVLWCEKLFF. The DNA for the CDR3 is TGTGCCTGGGAGAGGGTTTTGTGGTGTGAAAAACTGTTTTTT. The full variable domain, rest sourced from reference TRBV30 and TRBJ1-4, is SQTIHQWPATLVQPVGSPLSLECTVEGTSNPNLYWYRQAAGRGLQLLFYSVGIGQISSEVPQNLSASRPQDRQFILSSKKLLLSDSGFYLCAWERVLWCEKLFFGSGTQLSVL.

V is TRBV7-6 and J is TRBJ2-7; 9 bases match TRBD1. Germline loops: CDR1 SGHVS, CDR2 FNYEAQ. J gave up 5 bases and V 5 bases, and 10 bases lay outside the gene matches. This CDR3 is 15 amino acids long. The CDR3 sequence: CASSPFGTGRDEQYF. CDR3 sequence (DNA): TGTGCCAGCAGCCCATTCGGGACAGGGAGGGACGAGCAGTACTTC. The variable domain in full, completed from reference TRBV7-6 and TRBJ2-7, reads GAGVSQSPRYKVTKRGQDVALRCDPISGHVSLYWYRQALGQGPEFLTYFNYEAQQDKSGLPNDRFSAERPEGSISTLTIQRTEQRDSAMYRCASSPFGTGRDEQYFGPGTRLTVT.

The V gene is TRBV7-8, the J gene TRBJ1-1, with a weak D call TRBD1 (6 bases). The ends were cut back, 1 base at V and 5 bases at J, with 11 bases in the middle. From germline, CDR1 is SGHVS and CDR2 FQNEAQ. There are 14 residues in the CDR3. For the CDR3, the DNA is TGTGCCAGCAGCTTAGGGGGGCGAGGGACTGAAGCTTTCTTT. This gives the protein CASSLGGRGTEAFF.

This sequence joins TRBV14 and TRBJ1-2; D is unclear. CDR1 is SGHDN, CDR2 FVKESK, per germline. This CDR3 has 16 amino acids. V was shortened by 4 bases and J by 5 bases, with 20 bases between the two germline ends. For the CDR3, the DNA is TGTGCCAGCAGCCCTAAGCAGCCCTTATCGGGATATGGCTACACCTTC. This translates into CASSPKQPLSGYGYTF.

The V call is TRBV6-5, the J call TRBJ1-5; D remains unclear. In germline, CDR1 is MNHEY, CDR2 SVGAGI. CDR3 length: 13 amino acids. V lost 6 bases, J lost 0 bases, and 6 bases lay in between. CDR3 DNA: TGTGCCAGCAGGGGCCGTAGCAATCAGCCCCAGCATTTT. Translated, it gives CASRGRSNQPQHF.

The rearrangement joins TRBV15 to TRBJ2-2; 8 nucleotides align to TRBD1. The CDR3 covers 15 residues. The V gene end was trimmed by 5 bases and the J gene end by 4 bases; junction bases not matched to a gene: 6. Per germline, CDR1 LNHNV and CDR2 YYDKDF (reference sequence). CDR3 nucleotide sequence: TGTGCCACCAGCGGGGGACAGGTCTCCACCGGGGAGCTGTTTTTT. Its translation is CATSGGQVSTGELFF. The whole variable domain, remainder taken from reference TRBV15 and TRBJ2-2, is DAMVIQNPRYQVTQFGKPVTLSCSQTLNHNVMYWYQQKSSQAPKLLFHYYDKDFNNEADTPDNFQSRRPNTSFCFLDIRSPGLGDTAMYLCATSGGQVSTGELFFGEGSRLTVL.

The V gene is TRBV5-5, the J gene TRBJ2-7; TRBD1 matches 8 bases. This CDR3 has 15 amino acids. Germline-derived CDR1 and CDR2 are SGHKS and YYEKEE (reference sequence). V shed 4 bases and J 5 bases; nucleotides not matched to a gene: 11. CDR3 amino acids: CASSVFRGRTDEQYF. The CDR3 coding sequence is TGTGCCAGCAGCGTCTTCAGGGGGCGAACGGACGAGCAGTACTTC.

The CDR3 nucleotides are TGTGCCAGCAGCTTAGCCCCGGGACAGATCTACGAGCAGTACTTC. It encodes CASSLAPGQIYEQYF. J is TRBJ2-7 and V is TRBV7-6; TRBD1 matches at 7 bases. The trim removed 0 bases at V and 3 bases at J, leaving 5 bases unmatched. Germline assignment: CDR1 SGHVS and CDR2 FNYEAQ. This CDR3 has 15 residues. Variable domain in full (rest from reference TRBV7-6 and TRBJ2-7): GAGVSQSPRYKVTKRGQDVALRCDPISGHVSLYWYRQALGQGPEFLTYFNYEAQQDKSGLPNDRFSAERPEGSISTLTIQRTEQRDSAMYRCASSLAPGQIYEQYFGPGTRLTVT.

V usage is TRBV5-1 and J usage is TRBJ2-7; D uncertain. Germline V gene lookup returns CDR1 SGHRS and CDR2 YFSETQ. Trimming pared 1 base from V and 2 bases from J, leaving 10 bases between. The CDR3 has 14 residues. The CDR3 DNA follows: TGCGCCAGCAGCTTGTCACCGGGTCCCTACGAGCAGTACTTC. Its protein product is CASSLSPGPYEQYF.

This chain links TRBV9 with TRBJ2-3, with 7 bases identical to TRBD1. Germline-derived CDR1 and CDR2 are SGDLS and YYNGEE. Trimming cost V 2 bases and J 6 bases; bases outside gene matches: 3. The CDR3 has 13 residues. In DNA form, the CDR3 reads TGTGCCAGCAGCGTTAAGGGGGCCGATACGCAGTATTTT. This sequence encodes CASSVKGADTQYF. Complete variable domain (other parts from reference TRBV9 and TRBJ2-3): DSGVTQTPKHLITATGQRVTLRCSPRSGDLSVYWYQQSLDQGLQFLIQYYNGEERAKGNILERFSAQQFPDLHSELNLSSLELGDSALYFCASSVKGADTQYFGPGTRLTVL.

The V and J genes are TRBV20-1 and TRBJ1-4; TRBD1 is a possible D gene (6 bases). The CDR3 is made up of 13 amino acids. Deletions cut 3 bases from V and 8 bases from J, with 13 bases between. Germline V gene sequence: CDR1 DFQATT, CDR2 SNEGSKA (reference sequence). CDR3 sequence reads: CSASETGFEKLFF. CDR3 sequence (DNA): TGCAGTGCTAGTGAGACAGGATTCGAAAAACTGTTTTTT.

V and J are TRBV4-1 and TRBJ2-7; a possible D gene is TRBD1 (6 bases). Germline V gives CDR1 MGHRA, CDR2 YSYEKL. Trimming pared 3 bases from V and 0 bases from J, leaving 6 bases between. This CDR3 has 13 residues. Here the CDR3 reads CASSQGASYEQYF. Written as DNA, the CDR3 is TGCGCCAGCAGCCAGGGGGCCTCCTACGAGCAGTACTTC.

The chain carries TRBV10-3 and TRBJ2-5, with 7 positions matching TRBD1. V gave up 3 bases and J gave up 4 bases; unmatched junction bases: 5. Germline CDR1 is ENHRY and CDR2 is SYGVKD. This CDR3 has 14 amino acids. The CDR3 loop is CAISDDRVPETQYF. In DNA, the CDR3 is TGTGCCATCAGTGATGACAGGGTTCCAGAGACCCAGTACTTC.

The chain combines TRBV5-6 with TRBJ2-2; 8 bases agree with TRBD2. The CDR3 consists of 16 residues. Germline V gives CDR1 SGHDT, CDR2 YYEEEE. J was trimmed by 3 bases and V by 4 bases; bases with no gene match: 8. CDR3 residues: CASSLRERGHTGELFF. The CDR3, as DNA: TGTGCCAGCAGCCTTCGAGAGCGGGGGCACACCGGGGAGCTGTTTTTT.